Included here is one TCR beta chain sequence, with context. This clone came up a few times. This clone's antigen is unknown. Per-base qualities were not stored, and no clone one base away is much larger. This entry comes from a study of blood T cell repertoires in COVID-19 (dated by TCRdb to about 2020). About the investigation overall: The collaborator samples originated in the United States, Italy and Spain and spanned the acute and convalescent phases of COVID-19. The material from the prospective study consisted of cDNA or gDNA derived from T cells, B-cell-depleted T cells, or PBMCs. The dataset comprised deeply sampled blood TCRbeta repertoires from subjects exposed to, actively infected with, or recovered from COVID-19. The repertoires were released in a freely available public database meant as a resource for research on the immune response to SARS-CoV-2. The samples were drawn from two sources: the first 160 participants of the ongoing ImmuneRACE study, and fewer than 1,500 subjects contributed by 6 global collaborators. The sample metadata nearly always contained a de-identified subject ID, COVID-19 status, age in years and sex. Where available, HLA class I and class II types were taken from metadata supplied by the sample provider and were not determined by assay-based typing.

The immunoSEQ Assay, a bias-controlled multiplex PCR, was used to amplify TCRbeta CDR3 regions from genomic DNA. The study's own analysis went as follows. Nucleated cell counts per sample were estimated from amplification of reference gene primers within the assay. To quantify the absolute abundance of each unique TCRbeta CDR3 rearrangement, sequence reads were collapsed and filtered. For each sample, productive Simpson clonality was calculated by taking the square root of Simpson's diversity index across productive rearrangements. In TCRdb, the immuneACCESS table is reduced to in-frame sequences with V and J assigned. These tables do not hold every clone; where another copy was compared, an unresolved V gene accounts for under half, and the others remain unexplained. That table is the source of V, J and clone size, and D and trimming were worked out from the DNA. The sample table contains over 200,000 clones; only one count was recorded for 75% to 90% of them. The ten largest clones represent roughly 2.6% of the sample.

One collaborating source in Seattle enrolled patients during active infection and followed them longitudinally through the course of disease. Each collaborating institution followed its own protocols to collect whole blood in K2EDTA tubes. For TCRbeta analysis, collaborators shipped samples as frozen whole blood, isolated PBMCs, or DNA extracted from either of those sample types. CDR1 and CDR2 are drawn from the germline V gene (reference sequence): MNHEY, SMNVEV. Including the terminal cysteine and phenylalanine, the CDR3 comprises 16 residues. Here the CDR3 DNA is all that survives: 48 bases in frame from base 1. Trimmed from V: 0 bases; trimmed from J: 1 base; junction bases lacking a gene match: 4. Here is what the overall study found, with its caveats: The amount of clinical and demographic metadata varied by source and participant and was provided uncurated.

The chain was built from TRBV27 and TRBJ2-7, with 9 bases in between that match TRBD1. Sequenced material: peripheral blood. This TCR was recovered from a man aged 25 to 40 with COVID-19, enrolled during active disease. Here the CDR3 is given as CASSLSGTGMSYEQYF. In nucleotides, the sequence is TGTGCCAGCAGTTTATCTGGGACAGGGATGTCCTACGAGCAGTACTTC.